The present T cell receptor beta chain was sequenced within a study of T cells in localized non-small cell lung cancer. Details on this clone: As yet, its antigen is unknown.

Broader study findings: Elevated blood T cell density was associated with longer overall survival. Since sequencing was restricted to only one region of the tumor, intratumor heterogeneity remains a possibility. Researchers found a median approximately 60 of the top 100 tumor clones in adjacent lung.

The data were produced by immunoSEQ multiplex PCR, yet TCRdb's version contains in-frame clones alone and is incomplete. Among tens of thousands of clones listed, 80% to 90% were seen once. Germline V gene sequence: CDR1 SGHDT, CDR2 YYEEEE. CDR3 size: 14 residues. V was trimmed by 0 bases and J by 2 bases, leaving 6 bases between them. This sequence originates from a man between 40 and 69 years old with stage I squamous cell lung carcinoma. This chain connects TRBV5-6 to TRBJ1-3; no firm D call. Here the sequenced sample was peripheral blood, taken before any cancer treatment. The CDR3 here is CASSLGVPGNTIYF. The CDR3 DNA follows: TGTGCCAGCAGCTTGGGGGTGCCTGGAAACACCATATATTTT. The whole variable domain, filled in from reference TRBV5-6 and TRBJ1-3, reads DAGVTQSPTHLIKTRGQQVTLRCSPKSGHDTVSWYQQALGQGPQFIFQYYEEEERQRGNFPDRFSGHQFPNYSSELNVNALLLGDSALYLCASSLGVPGNTIYFGEGSWLTVV.